Described below is a single T cell receptor beta chain sequence and its context. This entry belongs to a study of blood T cell repertoires in COVID-19. Overall study context: The study drew acute and convalescent COVID-19 samples from the United States, Italy and Spain.

Produced via immunoSEQ multiplex PCR; TCRdb's table is partial and in-frame only. The sample has approximately 110,000 clones, roughly 80% seen once. CDR3 length: 16 residues. V dropped 4 bases and J dropped 3; count of bases not matched to a gene: 11. The germline gives CDR1 LGHDT, CDR2 YNNKEL (reference sequence). The TCR comes from a woman of 80 years or more with acute or convalescent COVID-19. The gene calls are TRBV3-1 (or the pseudogene TRBV3-2) and TRBJ2-7; 8 nucleotides align to TRBD1. The sample comprised peripheral blood. In nucleotides, the CDR3 is TGTGCCAGCAGCCGCGGGACAGGCGCCGGTGGCTACGAGCAGTACTTC. Translating it yields CASSRGTGAGGYEQYF.